This T cell receptor beta chain was recovered during a study of shared clonotypes between healthy human individuals. Study-wide results and caveats: At large depth, rarefaction still showed sorted-subset sequencing to be incomplete. Some naive CD4 clonotypes, 4.5% to 5.5%, turned up in common across a few donors.

The deep-level immunoSEQ assay was used. Some clones are missing from TCRdb's copy, which holds only in-frame ones; the method was immunoSEQ multiplex PCR. Among about 1.1 million clones, roughly 80% were seen once, and the ten largest hold 0.7% to 0.95%. On this clone itself: Its antigen remains unknown.

Healthy and HIV-negative, the adult donors had no recent acute infections or vaccinations. The CDR3 spans 17 residues. CDR1 is MDHEN and CDR2 is SYDVKM in the germline V gene. V was cut by 3 bases and J by 2 bases, with 17 bases left in between. The V call is TRBV28, the J call TRBJ1-5, with D unresolved. The material sequenced was memory CD4+ T cells from PBMCs. Subset denoted: CD45RA-negative fraction. This sequence originates from a man aged 18 to 29 in good health. Some clones in this sample may be carry-over from other donors' samples. CDR3 residues: CASSFGRRRGGNQPQHF. The CDR3 region has the DNA TGTGCCAGCAGTTTTGGACGGAGGCGCGGGGGCAATCAGCCCCAGCATTTT. Drawing the rest from reference TRBV28 and TRBJ1-5, the complete variable domain is DVKVTQSSRYLVKRTGEKVFLECVQDMDHENMFWYRQDPGLGLRLIYFSYDVKMKEKGDIPEGYSVSREKKERFSLILESASTNQTSMYLCASSFGRRRGGNQPQHFGDGTRLSIL.